The table lists the clone carrying this T cell receptor (beta chain) with many counts. Its antigen remains unknown. This sample stems from a study of T cell repertoires in cytomegalovirus infection. Per the germline V gene, CDR1 is SGHTA and CDR2 is FQGNSA. CDR3 length: 14 amino acids. Trimming shortened V by 4 bases and J by 4 bases, and 13 bases separated the two germline ends. The study's findings and limits: HLA-C-restricted CMV clonotypes gave the most frequent clonotype in two of eight donors.

TCRdb fed the reads into MiXCR, producing one record per CDR3 protein. The sample includes about 260,000 distinct CDR3 sequences, approximately 9.1% of them seen just once. The genes are TRBV7-2 and TRBJ2-5; D is possibly TRBD1 (6 bases). The sequence was collected from a human donor in good health (CMV status not recorded). Some clones in this sample may be carry-over from other donors' samples. The sample consisted of PBMCs. The CDR3 nucleotides read TGTGCCAGCAGCTCGACAGGCGGTTTAGAGACCCAGTACTTC. Its protein product is CASSSTGGLETQYF.